These T cell receptor beta chains were read from a single sample in a study of cytomegalovirus exposure and HLA in healthy donors. Generated by immunoSEQ multiplex PCR, the TCRdb table keeps only in-frame clones and is missing some. The sample lists 140,000 or so clones; about 80% were seen once. The sample comprised PBMCs. All receptors come from a man in his forties in good health and CMV-seronegative. The conserved cysteine and the conserved F or W are not part of the CDR3 here. Each record gives: clone size, J gene, V gene, CDR3 protein. Clone size is not always given. Where it is, it says once, few, many or a class for expanded clones.

>NA|TRBJ1-6|TRBV7-9
ASSRSNSPLH
>NA|TRBJ1-6|TRBV2
ASRAGTEGGPPLH
>NA|TRBJ2-1|TRBV6-5
ASSFRHLSSYNEQF
>NA|TRBJ2-3|TRBV7-2
ASSLAGGRDTQY
>NA|TRBJ1-1|TRBV7-9
ASSLDPGGKTEAF
>NA|TRBJ2-3|TRBV7-3
ASSLIRSDTQY
>NA|TRBJ2-1|TRBV27
ASSFGRGVPTGYNEQF
>few|TRBJ1-1|TRBV9
ASSVGAGNTEAF
>NA|NA|TRBV29-1
SVRTSGGAESYEQY
>NA|TRBJ2-7|TRBV5-6
ASSSTRGSYEQY
>few|TRBJ1-1|TRBV5-1
ASSLDRKRVTEAF
>NA|TRBJ1-2|TRBV30
AWSGPNGYT
>NA|TRBJ2-1|TRBV9
ASSVVASTREQF
>NA|TRBJ2-1|TRBV7-8
ASSLEGAGGTGGSYEQF
>NA|TRBJ1-1|TRBV6-5
ASSRTGEAF
>NA|TRBJ2-7|TRBV9
ASSRGQADSYEQY
>few|TRBJ2-5|TRBV5-6
ASSKGLDQETQY
>NA|TRBJ1-5|TRBV28
ASRGGQGNQPQH
>NA|TRBJ2-5|TRBV5-6
ASSPGSFQGGETQY
>NA|TRBJ1-2|TRBV6-5
ASSRGTGNYGYT
>few|TRBJ1-1|TRBV28
ASSSRTEAF
>NA|TRBJ1-5|TRBV29-1
SVVSGNQPQH
>few|TRBJ2-5|TRBV4-1
ASRPQGGETQY
>NA|TRBJ2-7|TRBV30
ACSGGTYEQY
>once|TRBJ2-7|TRBV10-1
ASSEHRAGSSYEQY
>once|TRBJ2-7|TRBV7-6
ASSLPGQGVREQY
>NA|TRBJ1-3|TRBV6-6
ASVDSGNTIY
>NA|TRBJ2-7|TRBV15
ATSRGWGGASYEQY
>NA|NA|TRBV4-1
ASSRDYEQY
>NA|TRBJ2-1|TRBV4-1
ASSQDPQGTGKYNEQF
>NA|TRBJ1-5|TRBV15
ATSRDDRSSLQH
>NA|TRBJ2-7|TRBV30
AWSGRTGGYGQY
>NA|TRBJ1-3|TRBV10-1
ASSSRRNPGTGADTIY
>NA|TRBJ2-7|TRBV28
ASRQGAQDEQY
>once|TRBJ2-2|TRBV19
ASSTRTGYTGELF
>NA|TRBJ1-1|TRBV6-5
ASSYPPGQSRTEAF
>once|TRBJ2-7|TRBV11-2
ASSLEGSRYEQY
>NA|TRBJ2-6|TRBV4-3
ASSRDTSSGANVLT
>NA|TRBJ2-5|TRBV27
ASSLSGTGLETQY
>NA|TRBJ2-5|TRBV6-6
ASSYSNEIGVETQY
>NA|TRBJ2-1|TRBV6-1
AILGQGADNEQF